A selection of T cell receptor beta chains follows, all from one sample in a study of STAT3 mutations in large granular lymphocyte leukemia. Using immunoSEQ multiplex PCR, the repertoire was profiled, and TCRdb retains in-frame clones only, with some absent. The sample carries 15,000 to 20,000 clones, approximately 84% recorded once. The sequenced material came from peripheral blood mononuclear cells. These receptors were collected from a man aged 50-60 years with T-cell large granular lymphocyte leukemia. Some clones in this sample may be carry-over from other donors' samples. The CDR3 runs from the conserved cysteine through the conserved F or W. Fields, in order: J gene, clone size, D gene, V gene, CDR3 DNA, CDR3 protein. A D gene is named only where the DNA matches it firmly. Not every row has a clone size; where given, it reads once, few, many or a size class.

TRBJ2-5	.	TRBD2	TRBV6-1	TGTGCCAGCAGTCCGGGACTAGCGGGGCCAGAGACCCAGTACTTC	CASSPGLAGPETQYF
TRBJ2-5	.	TRBD2	TRBV11-3	TGTGCCAGCAGCTTTGGTAGCGGGAGATCAGAGACCCAGTACTTC	CASSFGSGRSETQYF
TRBJ2-1	.	.	TRBV7-2	TGTGCCAGCAGCTTCGTAGGGGCTGAGCAGTTCTTC	CASSFVGAEQFF
TRBJ2-4	.	.	TRBV11-3	TGTGCCAGCAGCGGTGACAGTTCGGCCAAAAACATTCAGTACTTC	CASSGDSSAKNIQYF
TRBJ2-6	.	.	TRBV6-6	TGTGCCAGCAGGTCTGGACGGAACTCTGGGGCCAACGTCCTGACTTTC	CASRSGRNSGANVLTF
TRBJ2-5	.	.	TRBV5-1	TGCGCCAGCAGCTCGACCAGGGGTGAGACCCAGTACTTC	CASSSTRGETQYF
TRBJ1-1	.	.	TRBV4-1	TGCGCCAGCAGCCAAGGGGGGCGAGAAGCTTTCTTT	CASSQGGREAFF
TRBJ2-2	.	TRBD1	TRBV7-9	TGTGCCAGCAGCTCGGGACAGACGAACACCGGGGAGCTGTTTTTT	CASSSGQTNTGELFF
TRBJ2-2	few	.	TRBV7-3	TGTGCCAGCAGCTTAGACCCAAACACCGGGGAGCTGTTTTTT	CASSLDPNTGELFF
TRBJ2-3	.	.	TRBV5-1	TGCGCCAGCAGCTTCCGGGATACAGATACGCAGTATTTT	CASSFRDTDTQYF
TRBJ2-1	few	.	TRBV7-2	TGTGCCAGCAGTTATCAGGTGAAGTTCTTC	CASSYQVKFF
TRBJ2-3	.	TRBD2	TRBV29-1	TGCAGCGTTGGCGGGCGAGGACTAGCGGGAAGCACAGATACGCAGTATTTT	CSVGGRGLAGSTDTQYF
TRBJ2-5	.	.	TRBV6-1	TGTGCCAGCCTCCCATTCCACAGGGTACAAGAGACCCAGTACTTC	CASLPFHRVQETQYF
TRBJ2-7	.	.	TRBV5-6	TGTGCCAGCAGCTTGGGGCAGTACGAGCAGTACTTC	CASSLGQYEQYF
TRBJ1-4	.	TRBD1	TRBV4-2	TGTGCCAGCAGCCCAAGGGACAGGGGGGATGAAAAACTGTTTTTT	CASSPRDRGDEKLFF
TRBJ1-4	.	.	TRBV5-1	TGCGCCAGCAGCCCAACATCAACTAATGAAAAACTGTTTTTT	CASSPTSTNEKLFF
TRBJ1-2	.	TRBD1	TRBV13	TGTGCCAGCAGCCCCCGGGACAGGGGGATCTATGGCTACACCTTC	CASSPRDRGIYGYTF
TRBJ2-7	.	TRBD2	TRBV4-1	TGCGCCAGCAGGAAGACTAGCGGGGGGACCGAGGGCTACGAGCAGTACTTC	CASRKTSGGTEGYEQYF
TRBJ2-1	.	TRBD2	TRBV2	TGTGCCAGCAGGAAGACTAGCGGGACCTACAATGAGCAGTTCTTC	CASRKTSGTYNEQFF
TRBJ2-3	.	.	TRBV18	TGTGCCAGCTCACCATTTCGGGGCACAGATACGCAGTATTTT	CASSPFRGTDTQYF
TRBJ2-7	once	.	TRBV5-1	TGCGCCAGCAGCTTAGCCCTCCACAGGGTAAACAGCGAGCAGTACTTC	CASSLALHRVNSEQYF
TRBJ1-2	once	.	TRBV11-2	TGTGCCAGCAGTTCCCAGGGGAAAGGCTACACCTTC	CASSSQGKGYTF
TRBJ2-7	.	TRBD1	TRBV5-1	TGCGCCAGCAATTCCAGGACAGGAGGCGGCTACGAGCAGTACTTC	CASNSRTGGGYEQYF
TRBJ2-5	.	.	TRBV11-2	TGTGCCAGCAGCTCCCTGGGTGGGGGCCAAGAGACCCAGTACTTC	CASSSLGGGQETQYF
TRBJ2-7	.	.	TRBV29-1	TGCAGCGTTGTTTGGGACATAACCACCCCGCGGCAGTACTTC	CSVVWDITTPRQYF
TRBJ2-2	.	.	TRBV4-1	TGCGCCAGCCAGGGATTTTTTAACACCGGGGAGCTGTTTTTT	CASQGFFNTGELFF
TRBJ2-3	.	TRBD2	TRBV6-4	TGTGCCAGCAGTGGGACTAGCGGCACAGATACGCAGTATTTT	CASSGTSGTDTQYF
TRBJ2-3	.	TRBD2	TRBV5-1	TGCGCCAGCAGCTTCGGGGGGGGGAATACAGATACGCAGTATTTT	CASSFGGGNTDTQYF
TRBJ1-2	few	.	TRBV5-1	TGCGCCAGCAGCTTGATGGGGGCCTCCTATGGCTACACCTTC	CASSLMGASYGYTF
TRBJ2-2	.	.	TRBV9	TGTGCCAGCAGCAACACCTTCGGTAACGGGGAGCTGTTTTTT	CASSNTFGNGELFF
TRBJ2-3	.	.	TRBV4-1	TGCGCCAGCAGCCAAGACGCTCCCGGGAGTATGGCAGATACGCAGTATTTT	CASSQDAPGSMADTQYF
TRBJ1-5	.	TRBD1	TRBV27	TGTGCCAGCAGTTTATGGCCAGGGGGTCAGCCCCAGCATTTT	CASSLWPGGQPQHF
TRBJ1-5	.	.	TRBV19	TGTGCCAGTAGTATAGGGGCGGCGGGGGGCAATCAGCCCCAGCATTTT	CASSIGAAGGNQPQHF
TRBJ1-6	.	TRBD1	TRBV6-5	TGTGCCAGCAGCTACGCCACCGGGACAGGGAATTCACCCCTCCACTTT	CASSYATGTGNSPLHF